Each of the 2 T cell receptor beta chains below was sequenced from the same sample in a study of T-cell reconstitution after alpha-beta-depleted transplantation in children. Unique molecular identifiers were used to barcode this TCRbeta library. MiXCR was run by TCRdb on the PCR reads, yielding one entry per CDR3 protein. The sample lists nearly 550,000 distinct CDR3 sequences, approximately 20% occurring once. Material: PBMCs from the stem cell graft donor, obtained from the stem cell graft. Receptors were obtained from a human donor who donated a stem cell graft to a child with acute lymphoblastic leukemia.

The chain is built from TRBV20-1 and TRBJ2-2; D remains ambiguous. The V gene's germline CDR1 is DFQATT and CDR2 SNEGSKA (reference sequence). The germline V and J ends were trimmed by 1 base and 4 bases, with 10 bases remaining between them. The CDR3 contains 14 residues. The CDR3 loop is CSARGEPLTGELFF. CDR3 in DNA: TGCAGTGCTAGAGGAGAACCCCTCACCGGGGAGCTGTTTTTT.

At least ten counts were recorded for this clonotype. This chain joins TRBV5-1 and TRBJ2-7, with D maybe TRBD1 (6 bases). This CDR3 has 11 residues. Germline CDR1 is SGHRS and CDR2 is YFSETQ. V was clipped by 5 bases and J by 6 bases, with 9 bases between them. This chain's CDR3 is CASSLQGEQYF. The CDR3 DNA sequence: TGCGCCAGCAGTTTACAGGGCGAGCAGTACTTC.